These 12 T cell receptor beta chains were sequenced from one sample in a study of shared clonotypes between healthy human individuals. Sequencing used immunoSEQ multiplex PCR; TCRdb keeps in-frame clones, though not all of them. The table has 600,000 to 750,000 clones, roughly 87% seen once. The sample consisted of memory CD8+ T cells from PBMCs. Noted subset: CD45RO+ cells pooled with CCR7-negative TemRA cells. Every receptor here comes from a man aged 18 to 30 in good health. Some clones in this sample may be carry-over from other donors' samples.

The V gene is TRBV7-9, the J gene TRBJ1-4, with D unclear. V was clipped by 3 bases and J by 0 bases, with 8 bases between them. CDR3 size: 15 residues. Germline lookup yields CDR1 SEHNR and CDR2 FQNEAQ (reference sequence). The CDR3 coding sequence is TGTGCCAGCAGCTTTGGACCTGCAACTAATGAAAAACTGTTTTTT. This encodes CASSFGPATNEKLFF.

The chain employs TRBV28 and TRBJ2-7, with D hard to call. Germline V lookup: CDR1 MDHEN, CDR2 SYDVKM. Trimming pared 3 bases from V and 2 bases from J, leaving 17 bases between. The CDR3 sequence is 16 residues long. CDR3 sequence reads: CASSFQLRHDPYEQYF. As DNA, the CDR3 is TGTGCCAGCAGTTTCCAGCTGCGACACGATCCCTACGAGCAGTACTTC.

This clone was observed a single time. This sequence joins TRBV11-2 and TRBJ2-1; 11 positions match TRBD2. This CDR3 spans 16 amino acids. Trimming at V came to 1 base and at J to 9 bases, leaving 8 bases not matched to a gene. The germline CDR1 and CDR2 sequences are SGHAT and FQNNGV. CDR3 amino acids: CASSLVVSGRVGEQFF. Written as DNA, the CDR3 is TGTGCCAGCAGCTTAGTGGTTAGCGGGAGGGTTGGTGAGCAGTTCTTC.

The V gene is TRBV14, the J gene TRBJ2-1, with 8 bases identical to TRBD2. The length of the CDR3 is 14 residues. The V and J ends lost 1 base and 10 bases, in that order; junction bases with no gene match: 6. The germline gives CDR1 SGHDN, CDR2 FVKESK. The CDR3 protein is CASSQAGGPLEQFF. The CDR3, as DNA: TGTGCCAGCAGCCAAGCGGGAGGGCCGTTGGAGCAGTTCTTC. Full variable domain (outside the CDR3, taken from reference TRBV14 and TRBJ2-1): EAGVTQFPSHSVIEKGQTVTLRCDPISGHDNLYWYRRVMGKEIKFLLHFVKESKQDESGMPNNRFLAERTGGTYSTLKVQPAELEDSGVYFCASSQAGGPLEQFFGPGTRLTVL.

V usage is TRBV6-1 and J usage is TRBJ2-7; D uncertain. The germline V gene encodes CDR1 MNHNS and CDR2 SASEGT. The ends were cut back, 7 bases at V and 2 bases at J, with 12 bases in the middle. This CDR3 is built from 13 residues. CDR3 region: CASTLPGTYEQYF. CDR3 sequence (DNA): TGTGCCAGCACCCTACCGGGTACCTACGAGCAGTACTTC.

The rearrangement links TRBV12-5 to TRBJ2-1; TRBD2 agrees at 7 bases. There are 18 residues in the CDR3. V gave up 1 base and J gave up 5 bases; unmatched junction bases: 14. Germline V gene lookup returns CDR1 LGHNT and CDR2 FRNRAP. CDR3 protein: CASGLASGKIDVDNEQFF. In DNA, the CDR3 is TGTGCTAGTGGTTTGGCTAGCGGAAAAATAGATGTAGACAATGAGCAGTTCTTC.

On this clone itself: Other DNA sequences in the sample encode the same CDR3. This chain connects TRBV27 to TRBJ2-1, with D uncertain. Germline V lookup: CDR1 MNHEY, CDR2 SMNVEV (reference sequence). The CDR3 spans 11 residues. The V and J ends lost 5 bases and 4 bases respectively, with 3 bases between them. The CDR3 sequence: CASSLYNEQFF. For the CDR3, the DNA is TGTGCCAGCAGTCTTTACAATGAGCAGTTCTTC.

The gene calls are TRBV9 and TRBJ2-3; D is possibly TRBD1 or TRBD2 (5 bases each). The V and J ends lost 4 bases and 0 bases respectively, with 15 bases between them. Germline V gives CDR1 SGDLS, CDR2 YYNGEE. The CDR3 contains 16 residues. The CDR3 nucleotides read TGTGCCAGCAGCAAAGCCAGGGACCGCAGCACAGATACGCAGTATTTT. Its protein is CASSKARDRSTDTQYF.

The chain is built from TRBV5-1 and TRBJ2-3, with 7 bases lining up with TRBD2. Trimming removed 0 bases from V and 4 bases from J; junction bases left unmatched: 11. CDR1 is SGHRS and CDR2 is YFSETQ in the germline V gene. This CDR3 has 17 residues. The CDR3 sequence is CASSLGIGREKADTQYF. For the CDR3, the DNA is TGCGCCAGCAGCTTGGGGATCGGGCGGGAGAAGGCAGATACGCAGTATTTT.

The CDR3 nucleotides are TGCAGCGGTACGGGTCCCTACAATGAGCAGTTCTTC. The encoded protein is CSGTGPYNEQFF. The chain combines TRBV29-1 with TRBJ2-1; D not resolved. V shed 7 bases and J shed 2 bases, with 9 bases lying between them. CDR1 SQVTM and CDR2 ANQGSEA come from the germline V gene. The length of the CDR3 is 12 residues.

The V and J genes are TRBV19 and TRBJ2-7; 7 bases map to TRBD1. Per germline, CDR1 LNHDA and CDR2 SQIVND (reference sequence). V lost 5 bases and J lost 2; bases outside the gene matches: 21. The CDR3 extends over 19 amino acids. The CDR3 protein is CASSQFPLPHRDRAYEQYF. The CDR3 DNA is TGTGCCAGTAGTCAGTTTCCCCTCCCCCACCGGGACAGAGCCTACGAGCAGTACTTC.

The chain combines TRBV11-2 with TRBJ2-5; perhaps TRBD2 as D (6 bases). There are 15 residues in the CDR3. V shed 4 bases and J shed 2 bases, with 14 bases lying between them. Germline CDR1 is SGHAT and CDR2 is FQNNGV. The CDR3 region has the DNA TGTGCCAGCAGCTCGACTAGGGGACTTCAAGAGACCCAGTACTTC. Its translation: CASSSTRGLQETQYF.